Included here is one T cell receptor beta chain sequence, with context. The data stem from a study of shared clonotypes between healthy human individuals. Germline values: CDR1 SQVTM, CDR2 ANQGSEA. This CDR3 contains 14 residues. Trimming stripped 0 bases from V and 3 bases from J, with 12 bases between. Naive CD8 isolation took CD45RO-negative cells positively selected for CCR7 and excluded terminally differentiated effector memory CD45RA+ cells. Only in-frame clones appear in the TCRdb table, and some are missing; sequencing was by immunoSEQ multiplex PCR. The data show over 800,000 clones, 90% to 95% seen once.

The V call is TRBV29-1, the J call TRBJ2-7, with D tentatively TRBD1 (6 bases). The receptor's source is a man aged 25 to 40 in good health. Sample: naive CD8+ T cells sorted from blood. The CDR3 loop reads CSVEEPGQNYEQYF. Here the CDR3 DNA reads TGCAGCGTTGAAGAACCGGGACAAAACTACGAGCAGTACTTC.